The TCR beta chain described here comes from a study of shared clonotypes between healthy human individuals. Study results and limitations: Few donors limited the genetic and exposure-history diversity represented. Memory subsets generally showed smaller estimated richness than naive subsets did.

Repertoires were generated with immunoSEQ multiplex PCR, while TCRdb's copy carries only in-frame clones and drops some. The sample has around 1 million clones; approximately 80% are singletons. About this clone: The antigen remains unidentified.

The clonotype comes from a man aged 18 to 30 in good health. The sample consisted of memory CD4+ T cells sorted from blood. Indicated subset: CD45RA-negative fraction.

In nucleotides, the CDR3 is TGCGCCAGCAGCCCTCGGGAGGGGAGCTGGACCGGGGAGCTGTTTTTT. It translates to CASSPREGSWTGELFF. This chain links TRBV5-1 with TRBJ2-2, with 8 positions matching TRBD2. Germline V gene data show CDR1 as SGHRS and CDR2 as YFSETQ. With 4 bases clipped from V and 5 bases from J, the junction kept 10 bases outside the gene matches. CDR3 length: 16 residues.